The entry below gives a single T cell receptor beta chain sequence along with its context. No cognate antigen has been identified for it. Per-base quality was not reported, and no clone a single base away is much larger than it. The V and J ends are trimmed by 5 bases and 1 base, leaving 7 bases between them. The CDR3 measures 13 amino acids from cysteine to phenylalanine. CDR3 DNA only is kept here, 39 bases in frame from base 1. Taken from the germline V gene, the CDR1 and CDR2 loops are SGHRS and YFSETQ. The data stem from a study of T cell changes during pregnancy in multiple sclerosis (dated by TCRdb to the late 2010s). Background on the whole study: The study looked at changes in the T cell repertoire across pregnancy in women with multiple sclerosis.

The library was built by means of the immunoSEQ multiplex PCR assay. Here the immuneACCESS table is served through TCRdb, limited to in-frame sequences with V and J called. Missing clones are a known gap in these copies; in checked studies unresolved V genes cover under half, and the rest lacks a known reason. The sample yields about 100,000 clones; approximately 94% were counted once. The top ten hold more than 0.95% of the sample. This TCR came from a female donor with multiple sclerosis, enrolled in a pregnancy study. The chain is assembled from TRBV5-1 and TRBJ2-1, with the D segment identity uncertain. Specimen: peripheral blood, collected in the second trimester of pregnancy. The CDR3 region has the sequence CASRPVSYNEQFF. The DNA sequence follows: TGCGCCAGCAGACCGGTATCCTACAATGAGCAGTTCTTC.